This record looks at one TCR beta chain sequence and its context. V lost 4 bases and J lost 4, with 16 bases in between. Germline V CDR1 and CDR2: SGDLS, YYNGEE. The CDR3 has 15 amino acids. The sample originates from a study of blood T cell repertoires in COVID-19. Original methodology: Quantification of nucleated cells was approximated via reference gene primer amplification. Sequenced by immunoSEQ multiplex PCR; TCRdb stores in-frame clones only, minus some. The V and J calls and clone size were taken over from that table, and D and trimming were inferred from the DNA. The sample contains approximately 170,000 clones, around 82% of which appear only once.

The V and J genes are TRBV9 and TRBJ2-3, with D unresolved. The sequenced material came from peripheral blood. This TCR derives from a man between 65 and 80 years old with active or convalescent COVID-19. This CDR3 is CASSPTTSAPDTQYF. As DNA, the CDR3 is TGTGCCAGCAGCCCCACCACGAGCGCCCCAGATACGCAGTATTTT.